The 2 T cell receptor beta chains given below trace back to one sample, sequenced in a study of blood T cell repertoires in COVID-19. Clones were sequenced by immunoSEQ multiplex PCR, and TCRdb holds only the in-frame ones, with some missing. The table lists 200,000 to 250,000 clones, roughly 84% of them singletons, with around 7% in the top ten. Sequencing was performed on peripheral blood. Source of these receptors: a woman between 50 and 59 years old with acute or convalescent COVID-19.

The V call is TRBV24-1, the J call TRBJ2-3; TRBD1 is a possible D gene (5 bases). V was pared by 3 bases and J by 2 bases, with 14 bases between. This CDR3 has 16 residues. From germline, CDR1 is KGHDR and CDR2 SFDVKD. CDR3 in DNA: TGTGCCACCAGTGATCCATCAGGGTTCTCCACAGATACGCAGTATTTT. This translates into CATSDPSGFSTDTQYF.

J is TRBJ2-5 and V is TRBV9; 8 bases match TRBD1. The CDR3 has 14 amino acids. V shed 4 bases and J 7 bases; nucleotides not matched to a gene: 9. Germline V gives CDR1 SGDLS, CDR2 YYNGEE. The CDR3 DNA is TGTGCCAGCAGCCCGGACAGGGCCCGGGGGACCCAGTACTTC. Its translation is CASSPDRARGTQYF. Variable domain in full (rest from reference TRBV9 and TRBJ2-5): DSGVTQTPKHLITATGQRVTLRCSPRSGDLSVYWYQQSLDQGLQFLIQYYNGEERAKGNILERFSAQQFPDLHSELNLSSLELGDSALYFCASSPDRARGTQYFGPGTRLLVL.